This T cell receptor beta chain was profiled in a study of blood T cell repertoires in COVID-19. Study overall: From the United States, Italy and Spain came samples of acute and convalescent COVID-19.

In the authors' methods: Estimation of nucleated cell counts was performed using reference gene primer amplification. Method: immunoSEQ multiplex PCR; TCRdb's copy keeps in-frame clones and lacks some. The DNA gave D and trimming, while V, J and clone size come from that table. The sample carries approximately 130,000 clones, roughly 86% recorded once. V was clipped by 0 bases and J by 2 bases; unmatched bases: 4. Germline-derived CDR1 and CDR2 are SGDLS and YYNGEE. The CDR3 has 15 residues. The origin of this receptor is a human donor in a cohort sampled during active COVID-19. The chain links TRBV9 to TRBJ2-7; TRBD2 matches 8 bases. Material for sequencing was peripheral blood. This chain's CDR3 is CASSVDSSGPYEQYF. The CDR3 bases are TGTGCCAGCAGCGTAGATTCTAGCGGGCCCTACGAGCAGTACTTC.